This section outlines one TCR beta chain sequence together with its context. The antigen is undetermined. The missing CDR3 end, 3 residues past where the read stops, is filled in from the germline J gene. This CDR3 comprises 15 residues. Germline CDR1 MNHNS, CDR2 SASEGT. The data are from a study of Tregs in tolerant kidney transplant recipients. Thawed PBMCs were FACS-sorted into unstimulated CD4+CD25+CD127- regulatory T cells, CD4+CD25- non-regulatory cells, CD4 and CD8 cells. Only in-frame clones appear in the TCRdb table, and some are missing; sequencing was by immunoSEQ multiplex PCR. The sample's table shows over 25,000 clones. Study-level findings and limits: Donor-specific Treg expansion exceeded global Treg expansion in tolerant patients, suggesting antigen drive. Validation in larger populations is needed because few patients were studied. Changing PCR primers prevented nucleotide comparison between some patients' samples.

The sample here was CD8+ T cells from blood, taken before the transplant. V is TRBV6-1 and J is TRBJ1-4; D is unresolved. This sequence originates from a human donor who received a combined kidney and bone marrow transplant. The CDR3 bases that were read are TGTGCCAGCAGTGAAGGTGGTGTAGCGGGAGGGAAA. The encoded protein is CASSEGGVAGGK. The full CDR3 reads CASSEGGVAGGKLFF.